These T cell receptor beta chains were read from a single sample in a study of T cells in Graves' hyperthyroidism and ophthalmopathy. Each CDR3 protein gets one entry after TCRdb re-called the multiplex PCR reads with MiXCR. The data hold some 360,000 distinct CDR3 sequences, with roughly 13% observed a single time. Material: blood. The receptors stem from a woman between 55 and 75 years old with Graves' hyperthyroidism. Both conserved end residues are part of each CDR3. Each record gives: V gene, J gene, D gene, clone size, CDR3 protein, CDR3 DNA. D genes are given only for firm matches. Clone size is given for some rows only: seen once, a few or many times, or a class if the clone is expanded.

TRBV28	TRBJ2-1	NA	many	CASSFLPTVQFF	TGTGCCAGCAGTTTTCTGCCTACGGTACAGTTCTTC
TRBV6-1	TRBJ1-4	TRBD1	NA	CASNPGQGVEKLFF	TGTGCCAGCAACCCGGGACAGGGTGTTGAAAAACTGTTTTTT
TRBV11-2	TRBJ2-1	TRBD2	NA	CASSWGLAGVDDGEQFF	TGTGCCAGCAGCTGGGGACTAGCGGGAGTCGACGACGGTGAGCAGTTCTTC
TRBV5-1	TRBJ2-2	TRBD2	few	CASSFTSGSRELFF	TGCGCCAGCAGCTTTACTAGCGGTTCCAGGGAGCTGTTTTTT
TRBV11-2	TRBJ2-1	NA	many	CASSLGLMFHEQFF	TGTGCCAGCAGCCTCGGACTTATGTTCCATGAGCAGTTCTTC
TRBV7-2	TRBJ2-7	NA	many	CASSLMPPDLRYEQYF	TGTGCCAGCAGCTTAATGCCCCCGGACCTTCGCTACGAGCAGTACTTC
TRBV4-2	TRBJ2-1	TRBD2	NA	CASSQGVAGDNEQFF	TGTGCCAGCAGCCAAGGAGTAGCGGGAGATAATGAGCAGTTCTTC
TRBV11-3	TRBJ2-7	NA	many	CASSSFYDSYEQYF	TGTGCCAGCAGCTCCTTTTATGACTCCTACGAGCAGTACTTC
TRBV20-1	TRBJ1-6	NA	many	CSARVGDSMGSPLHF	TGCAGTGCTAGGGTGGGGGATTCGATGGGTTCACCCCTCCACTTT
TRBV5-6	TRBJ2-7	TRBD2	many	CASSLHSSGSVQYF	TGTGCCAGCAGCTTGCATTCTAGCGGGAGTGTGCAGTACTTC
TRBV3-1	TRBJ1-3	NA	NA	CASRLRDTIYF	TGTGCCAGCAGGCTCAGGGACACCATATATTTT
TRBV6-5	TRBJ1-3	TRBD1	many	CASSYLGQDHSGNTIYF	TGTGCCAGCAGTTACCTGGGACAGGACCACTCTGGAAACACCATATATTTT
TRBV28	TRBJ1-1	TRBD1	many	CASSSPQGQGAVTEAFF	TGTGCCAGCAGTTCTCCCCAGGGACAGGGGGCAGTCACTGAAGCTTTCTTT
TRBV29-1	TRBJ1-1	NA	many	CSAWTEAEAFF	TGCAGCGCGTGGACGGAGGCTGAAGCTTTCTTT
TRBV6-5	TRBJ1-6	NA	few	CASSYGGRNSPLHF	TGTGCCAGCAGTTACGGGGGAAGGAATTCACCCCTCCACTTT
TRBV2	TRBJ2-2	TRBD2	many	CASTPSGANTGELFF	TGTGCCAGCACCCCTAGCGGAGCTAACACCGGGGAGCTGTTTTTT
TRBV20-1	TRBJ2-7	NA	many	CSARSSGYEQYF	TGCAGTGCTAGAAGTTCGGGCTACGAGCAGTACTTC
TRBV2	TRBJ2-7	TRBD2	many	CASSLGGLAGFEQYF	TGTGCCAGCAGCCTGGGGGGACTAGCGGGATTCGAGCAGTACTTC
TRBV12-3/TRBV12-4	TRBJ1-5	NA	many	CASSFRTSNQPQHF	TGTGCCAGCAGTTTCAGGACAAGCAATCAGCCCCAGCATTTT
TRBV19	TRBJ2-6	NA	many	CASSSGVSGANVLTF	TGTGCCAGTAGTTCCGGTGTCTCTGGGGCCAACGTCCTGACTTTC
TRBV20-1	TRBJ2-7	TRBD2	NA	CSAKGLAGVGEQYF	TGCAGTGCTAAGGGACTAGCGGGAGTTGGCGAGCAGTACTTC
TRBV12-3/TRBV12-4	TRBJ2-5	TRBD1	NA	CASSFGTAAETQYF	TGTGCCAGCAGTTTTGGGACAGCTGCTGAGACCCAGTACTTC
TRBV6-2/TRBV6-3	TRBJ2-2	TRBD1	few	CASSYSNRGRMAGELFF	TGTGCCAGCAGTTACTCGAACAGGGGGCGAATGGCCGGGGAGCTGTTTTTT
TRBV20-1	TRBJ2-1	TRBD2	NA	CSAPDWGGGNEQFF	TGCAGTGCCCCCGACTGGGGGGGGGGGAATGAGCAGTTCTTC
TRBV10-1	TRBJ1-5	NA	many	CASSASHQPQHF	TGCGCCAGCAGTGCCAGCCATCAGCCCCAGCATTTT
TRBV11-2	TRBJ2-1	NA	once	CASSLLLGGRGREQFF	TGTGCCAGCAGCTTACTTTTGGGGGGTAGGGGTCGTGAGCAGTTCTTC
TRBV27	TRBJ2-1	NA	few	CASRRRDPNKQFF	TGTGCCAGCAGGCGCCGGGACCCCAATAAGCAGTTCTTC
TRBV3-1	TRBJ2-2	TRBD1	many	CASTRTGGWLPNTGELFF	TGTGCCAGCACACGGACAGGGGGCTGGCTGCCGAACACCGGGGAGCTGTTTTTT
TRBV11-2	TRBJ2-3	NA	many	CASSLPSTDTQYF	TGTGCCAGCAGCTTACCCAGCACAGATACGCAGTATTTT
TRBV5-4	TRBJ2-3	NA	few	CAGSLVQDTWGTDTQYF	TGTGCCGGCAGCTTGGTTCAGGACACCTGGGGCACAGATACGCAGTATTTT
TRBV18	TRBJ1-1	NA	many	CASSPPQGGTEAFF	TGTGCCAGCTCACCACCGCAGGGTGGTACTGAAGCTTTCTTT
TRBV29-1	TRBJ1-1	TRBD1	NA	CSVEGLPGTETYDTEAFF	TGCAGCGTTGAAGGTCTTCCGGGGACAGAGACATATGACACTGAAGCTTTCTTT
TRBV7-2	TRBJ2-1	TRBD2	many	CASSVLLAGGTNNEQFF	TGTGCCAGCAGCGTGTTGCTAGCGGGAGGGACGAACAATGAGCAGTTCTTC
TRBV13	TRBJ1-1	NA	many	CASSLSGKNTEAFF	TGTGCCAGCAGCTTAAGCGGGAAGAACACTGAAGCTTTCTTT
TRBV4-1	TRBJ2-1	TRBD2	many	CASSQDRVGLAEYNEQFF	TGCGCCAGCAGCCAAGATCGGGTGGGACTAGCGGAGTACAATGAGCAGTTCTTC
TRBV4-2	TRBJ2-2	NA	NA	CASSRSRGELFF	TGTGCCAGCAGCCGGAGCCGGGGTGAGCTGTTTTTT
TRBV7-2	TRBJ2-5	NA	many	CASSQLERETQYF	TGTGCCAGCAGCCAATTAGAACGTGAGACCCAGTACTTC
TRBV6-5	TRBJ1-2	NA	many	CASSYSSAGRGANYGYTF	TGTGCCAGCAGTTACTCGTCCGCGGGCAGGGGCGCCAACTATGGCTACACCTTC
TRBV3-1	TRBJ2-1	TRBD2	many	CASSQSDSGYNEQFF	TGTGCCAGCAGCCAATCCGATAGCGGGTACAATGAGCAGTTCTTC
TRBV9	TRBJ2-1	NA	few	CASSVVDRGSKSYNEQFF	TGTGCCAGCAGCGTAGTGGACCGCGGATCGAAGTCCTACAATGAGCAGTTCTTC
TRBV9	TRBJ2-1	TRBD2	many	CASSTRTSGYNEQFF	TGTGCCAGCAGCACCCGGACTAGCGGTTACAATGAGCAGTTCTTC
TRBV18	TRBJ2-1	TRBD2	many	CASSPSREGRNEQFF	TGTGCCAGCTCACCAAGCCGGGAGGGCCGCAATGAGCAGTTCTTC
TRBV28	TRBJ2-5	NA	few	CASSTPAGNGETQYF	TGTGCCAGCAGCACCCCAGCCGGAAATGGGGAGACCCAGTACTTC
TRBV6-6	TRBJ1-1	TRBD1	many	CASSYERGLNTEAFF	TGTGCCAGCAGTTACGAGAGGGGGCTGAACACTGAAGCTTTCTTT
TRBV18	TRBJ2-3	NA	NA	CASSPGSYTDTQYF	TGTGCCAGCTCACCCGGGAGTTACACAGATACGCAGTATTTT
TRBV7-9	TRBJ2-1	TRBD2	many	CASSLGLLNEQFF	TGTGCCAGCAGCTTGGGACTATTAAATGAGCAGTTCTTC
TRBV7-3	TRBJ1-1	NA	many	CASSLYPQGTNTEAFF	TGTGCCAGCAGTTTATACCCCCAGGGGACGAACACTGAAGCTTTCTTT
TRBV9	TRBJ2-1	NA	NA	CASSVGPNGDEQFF	TGTGCCAGCAGCGTAGGGCCGAATGGGGATGAGCAGTTCTTC
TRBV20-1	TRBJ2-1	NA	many	CSAPGTDYNNEQFF	TGCAGTGCTCCCGGGACCGACTATAACAATGAGCAGTTCTTC
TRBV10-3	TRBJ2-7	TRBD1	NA	CAVSAGQGYEQYF	TGTGCCGTCAGCGCCGGACAGGGGTACGAGCAGTACTTC